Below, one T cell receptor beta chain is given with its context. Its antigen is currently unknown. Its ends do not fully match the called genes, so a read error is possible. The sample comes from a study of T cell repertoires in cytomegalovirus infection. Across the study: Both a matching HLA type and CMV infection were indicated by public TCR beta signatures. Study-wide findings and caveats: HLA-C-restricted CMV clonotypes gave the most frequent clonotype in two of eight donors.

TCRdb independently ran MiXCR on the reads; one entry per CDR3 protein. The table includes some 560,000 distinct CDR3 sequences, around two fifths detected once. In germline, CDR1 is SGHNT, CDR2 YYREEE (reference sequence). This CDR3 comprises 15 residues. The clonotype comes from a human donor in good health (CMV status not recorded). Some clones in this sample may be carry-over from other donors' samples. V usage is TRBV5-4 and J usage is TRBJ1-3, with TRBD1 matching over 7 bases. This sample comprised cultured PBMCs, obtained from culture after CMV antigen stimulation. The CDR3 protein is CASSSRDRAGNTIYF. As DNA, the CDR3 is TGTGCCAGCAGCTCCCGAGACAGGGCTGGGAACACCATATATTTT.